This TCR beta chain comes out of a study of blood T cell repertoires in COVID-19. Per the original data handling: Cell counts per sample came from amplifying reference gene primers. The protocol was immunoSEQ multiplex PCR, while the TCRdb copy is restricted to in-frame clones and leaves out a portion. From that table come the V and J calls and clone size; the DNA was used to work out D and trimming. The table includes fewer than 85,000 clones, about four fifths detected once. V shed 0 bases and J shed 6 bases, with 9 bases lying between them. The CDR3 has 13 residues. The germline V gene has CDR1 MGHRA and CDR2 YSYEKL.

The rearrangement uses TRBV4-1 and TRBJ2-7; D not certain. The source of this sequence is a woman aged 55-75 years with acute or convalescent COVID-19. The sample consisted of peripheral blood. This chain's CDR3 is CASSQEPLAEQYF. DNA of the CDR3: TGCGCCAGCAGCCAAGAGCCGTTGGCCGAGCAGTACTTC.